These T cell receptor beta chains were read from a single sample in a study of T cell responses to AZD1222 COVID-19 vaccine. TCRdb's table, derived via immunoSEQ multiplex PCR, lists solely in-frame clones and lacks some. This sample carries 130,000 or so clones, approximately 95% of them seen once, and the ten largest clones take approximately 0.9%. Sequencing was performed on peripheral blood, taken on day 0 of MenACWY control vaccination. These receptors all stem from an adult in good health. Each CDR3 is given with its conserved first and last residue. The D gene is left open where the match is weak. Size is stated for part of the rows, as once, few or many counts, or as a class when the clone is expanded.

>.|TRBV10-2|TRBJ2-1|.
CASSEPTVGSDEQFF
TGCGCCAGCAGTGAGCCTACAGTGGGGTCCGATGAGCAGTTCTTC
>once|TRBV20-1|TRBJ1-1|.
CSASEPKKGGTEAFF
TGCAGTGCTAGTGAGCCCAAAAAGGGGGGCACTGAAGCTTTCTTT
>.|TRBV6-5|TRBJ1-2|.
CASGRKRLPLRGYTF
TGTGCCAGCGGGCGGAAACGCCTGCCCTTACGCGGCTACACCTTC
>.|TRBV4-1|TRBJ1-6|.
CASSQEGASSSPLHF
TGCGCCAGCAGCCAAGAGGGGGCCAGTAGTTCACCCCTCCACTTT
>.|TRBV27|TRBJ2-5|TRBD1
CASSPQGARRVETQYF
TGTGCCAGCAGTCCCCAGGGGGCGCGGAGGGTAGAGACCCAGTACTTC
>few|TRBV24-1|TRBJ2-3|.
CATSLGGTDTQYF
TGTGCCACCAGCCTCGGGGGCACAGATACGCAGTATTTT
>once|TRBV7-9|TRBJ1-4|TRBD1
CASKTGAEEKLFF
TGTGCCAGCAAGACAGGGGCCGAAGAAAAACTGTTTTTT
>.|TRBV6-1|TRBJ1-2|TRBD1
CASSEWDRGYGYTF
TGTGCCAGCAGTGAATGGGACAGGGGATATGGCTACACCTTC
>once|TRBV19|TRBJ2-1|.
CASSIYNNEQFF
TGTGCCAGTAGTATTTATAACAATGAGCAGTTCTTC
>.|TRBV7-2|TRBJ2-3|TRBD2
CASSPTGLGTDTQYF
TGTGCCAGCAGCCCTACCGGACTAGGCACAGATACGCAGTATTTT
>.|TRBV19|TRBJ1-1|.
CASSTRPDTGTEAFF
TGTGCCAGTAGTACGCGACCTGACACAGGGACTGAAGCTTTCTTT
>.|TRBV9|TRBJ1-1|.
CASSVELSHSGTENTEAFF
TGTGCCAGCAGCGTAGAGCTTTCCCATTCCGGGACGGAGAACACTGAAGCTTTCTTT
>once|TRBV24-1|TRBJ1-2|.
CATKLRAPGRSYGYTF
TGTGCCACCAAATTACGGGCCCCAGGGCGGAGCTATGGCTACACCTTC
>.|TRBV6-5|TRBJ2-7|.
CASSRGASASYEQYF
TGTGCCAGCAGCCGCGGAGCTAGCGCTTCCTACGAGCAGTACTTC
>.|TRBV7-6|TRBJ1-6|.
CASSLYPGGDSPLHF
TGTGCCAGCAGCTTATATCCGGGTGGGGATTCACCCCTCCACTTT
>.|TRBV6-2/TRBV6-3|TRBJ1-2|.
CASSYPGAAGSNYGYTF
TGTGCCAGCAGTTACCCGGGGGCAGCAGGATCAAACTATGGCTACACCTTC
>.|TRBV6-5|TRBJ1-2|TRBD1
CASSPDRGGGYTF
TGTGCCAGCAGCCCGGACAGGGGGGGTGGCTACACCTTC
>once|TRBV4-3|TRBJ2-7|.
CASSQLTSSYEQYF
TGCGCCAGCAGCCAACTTACAAGCTCCTACGAGCAGTACTTC
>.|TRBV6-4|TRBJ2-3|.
CASSEARGDTQYF
TGTGCCAGCAGTGAAGCCCGAGGGGATACGCAGTATTTT
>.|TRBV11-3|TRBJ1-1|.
CASSLGVPGTEAFF
TGTGCCAGCAGCTTAGGCGTCCCTGGGACTGAAGCTTTCTTT
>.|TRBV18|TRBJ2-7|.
CASSSGGEQYF
TGTGCCAGCTCGTCTGGAGGAGAGCAGTACTTC
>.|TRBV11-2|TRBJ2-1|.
CASSPSTGEQFF
TGTGCCAGCAGCCCCTCGACCGGGGAGCAGTTCTTC
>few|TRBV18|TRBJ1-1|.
CASSSAGRNTEAFF
TGTGCCAGCTCATCGGCAGGGAGAAACACTGAAGCTTTCTTT
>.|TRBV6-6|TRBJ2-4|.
CASSYSELNIQYF
TGTGCCAGCAGTTACTCGGAACTAAACATTCAGTACTTC
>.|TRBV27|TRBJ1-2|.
CASSPGVNYGYTF
TGTGCCAGCAGTCCAGGGGTTAACTATGGCTACACCTTC
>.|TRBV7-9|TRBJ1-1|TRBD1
CASRLDRARDTEAFF
TGTGCCAGCAGGTTGGACAGGGCAAGGGACACTGAAGCTTTCTTT
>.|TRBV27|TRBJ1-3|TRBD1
CASLTQGAPGNTIYF
TGTGCCAGCCTGACTCAGGGGGCGCCTGGAAACACCATATATTTT
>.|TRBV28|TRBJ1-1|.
CASSQVSEAFF
TGTGCCAGCAGTCAGGTTTCTGAAGCTTTCTTT
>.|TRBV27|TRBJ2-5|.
CASGKTTTGYQETQYF
TGTGCCAGCGGGAAAACGACAACTGGATATCAAGAGACCCAGTACTTC
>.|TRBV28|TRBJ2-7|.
CASSFGYEQYF
TGTGCCAGCAGTTTCGGTTACGAGCAGTACTTC
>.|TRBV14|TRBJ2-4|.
CASSPQLSKNIQYF
TGTGCCAGCAGCCCCCAATTAAGCAAAAACATTCAGTACTTC
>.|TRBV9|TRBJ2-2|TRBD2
CASSVGAGGPYTGELFF
TGTGCCAGCAGCGTAGGTGCGGGAGGGCCCTATACCGGGGAGCTGTTTTTT
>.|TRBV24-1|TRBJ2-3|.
CATSVRDKQYF
TGTGCCACCAGTGTCCGGGATAAGCAGTATTTT
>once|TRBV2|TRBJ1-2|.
CASTRRRAVNYGYTF
TGTGCCAGCACACGGCGAAGGGCGGTTAACTATGGCTACACCTTC
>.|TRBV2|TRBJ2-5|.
CASSRPGRGQYF
TGTGCCAGCAGCCGTCCGGGAAGGGGCCAGTACTTC
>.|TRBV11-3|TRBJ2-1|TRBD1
CASSPGTGQENEQFF
TGTGCCAGCAGCCCCGGGACAGGGCAGGAGAATGAGCAGTTCTTC
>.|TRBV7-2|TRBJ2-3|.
CASSLADRITDTQYF
TGTGCCAGCAGCTTAGCGGACAGAATCACAGATACGCAGTATTTT
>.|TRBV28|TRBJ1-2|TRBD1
CASSLRQGTYGYTF
TGTGCCAGCAGTTTACGACAGGGGACTTATGGCTACACCTTC
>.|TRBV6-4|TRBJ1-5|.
CASSEGTGQPQHF
TGTGCCAGCAGTGAGGGGACGGGTCAGCCCCAGCATTTT
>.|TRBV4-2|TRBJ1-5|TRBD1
CASSQEGTGSNQPQHF
TGTGCCAGCAGCCAAGAAGGGACAGGGAGCAATCAGCCCCAGCATTTT
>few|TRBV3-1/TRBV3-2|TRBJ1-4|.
CASSLKGFGEKLFF
TGTGCCAGCAGCCTCAAGGGGTTCGGGGAAAAACTGTTTTTT
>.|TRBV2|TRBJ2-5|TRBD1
CASSILGQGEETQYF
TGTGCCAGCAGTATTCTTGGGCAGGGGGAAGAGACCCAGTACTTC
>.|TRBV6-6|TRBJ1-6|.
CASSSDSSSYNSPLHF
TGTGCCAGCAGTTCGGACAGTAGCTCCTATAATTCACCCCTCCACTTT
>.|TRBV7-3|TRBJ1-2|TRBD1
CASSSTGGNGYTF
TGTGCCAGCAGCTCGACAGGGGGTAATGGCTACACCTTC
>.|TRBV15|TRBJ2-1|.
CATSRGYNEQFF
TGTGCCACCAGCAGAGGTTACAATGAGCAGTTCTTC
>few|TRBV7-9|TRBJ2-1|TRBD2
CASSDGLAGGWEQFF
TGTGCCAGCAGCGACGGACTAGCGGGAGGGTGGGAGCAGTTCTTC
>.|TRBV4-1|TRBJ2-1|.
CASSRGAGSYNEQFF
TGCGCCAGCAGCCGCGGGGCGGGGTCCTACAATGAGCAGTTCTTC
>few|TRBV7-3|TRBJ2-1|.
CASSLTPSGRGINEQFF
TGTGCCAGCAGCTTAACTCCATCAGGGAGAGGAATCAATGAGCAGTTCTTC
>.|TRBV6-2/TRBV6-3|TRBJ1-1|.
CASSYPGAEAFF
TGTGCCAGCAGTTACCCGGGCGCTGAAGCTTTCTTT
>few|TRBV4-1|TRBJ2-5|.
CASSPARLGQSQETQYF
TGCGCCAGCAGCCCCGCTCGACTCGGACAGTCACAAGAGACCCAGTACTTC
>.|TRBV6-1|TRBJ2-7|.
CASTTTRFHEQYF
TGTGCCAGCACGACGACTAGATTCCACGAGCAGTACTTC
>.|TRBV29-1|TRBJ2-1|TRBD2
CSVEGLAGEGEQFF
TGCAGCGTTGAAGGACTAGCGGGGGAGGGTGAGCAGTTCTTC
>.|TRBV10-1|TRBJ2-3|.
CASSQADTQYF
TGCGCCAGCAGCCAGGCGGATACGCAGTATTTT
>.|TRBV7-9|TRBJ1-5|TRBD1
CASSPTGGSSQPQHF
TGTGCCAGCAGCCCCACAGGGGGGAGCAGTCAGCCCCAGCATTTT
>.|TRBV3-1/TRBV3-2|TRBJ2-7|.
CASSQTVGSYEQYF
TGTGCCAGCAGCCAGACCGTAGGGTCCTACGAGCAGTACTTC
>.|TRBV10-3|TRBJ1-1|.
CAISDRTLVTEAFF
TGTGCCATCAGTGATCGGACATTAGTCACTGAAGCTTTCTTT
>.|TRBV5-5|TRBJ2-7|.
CASSLESPGGQYF
TGTGCCAGCAGCTTGGAGTCGCCAGGAGGGCAGTACTTC
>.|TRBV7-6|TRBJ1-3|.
CASSLEAQAVSGNTIYF
TGTGCCAGCAGCTTAGAGGCCCAGGCGGTCTCTGGAAACACCATATATTTT
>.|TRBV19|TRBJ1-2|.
CASSIAGPSYGYTF
TGTGCCAGTAGTATCGCAGGGCCGAGCTATGGCTACACCTTC